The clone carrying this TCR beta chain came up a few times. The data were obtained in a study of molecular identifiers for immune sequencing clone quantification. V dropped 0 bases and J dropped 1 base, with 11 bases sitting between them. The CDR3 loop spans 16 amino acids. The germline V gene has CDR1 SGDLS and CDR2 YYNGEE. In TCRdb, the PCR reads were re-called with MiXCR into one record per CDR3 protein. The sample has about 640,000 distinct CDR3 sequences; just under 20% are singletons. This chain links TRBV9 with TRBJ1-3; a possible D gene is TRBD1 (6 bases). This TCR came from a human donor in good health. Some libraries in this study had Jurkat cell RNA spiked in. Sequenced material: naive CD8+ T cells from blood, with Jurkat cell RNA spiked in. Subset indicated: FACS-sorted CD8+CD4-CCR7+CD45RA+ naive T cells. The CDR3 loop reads CASSVAVGASGNTIYF. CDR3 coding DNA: TGTGCCAGCAGCGTAGCTGTGGGGGCATCTGGAAACACCATATATTTT. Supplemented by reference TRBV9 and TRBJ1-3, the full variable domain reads DSGVTQTPKHLITATGQRVTLRCSPRSGDLSVYWYQQSLDQGLQFLIQYYNGEERAKGNILERFSAQQFPDLHSELNLSSLELGDSALYFCASSVAVGASGNTIYFGEGSWLTVV.